Detailed here is one T cell receptor beta chain. CD45RO-negative CD8 cells positively selected for CCR7 made up the naive population, which excluded terminally differentiated effector memory CD45RA+ cells. Donors, without exception, were Caucasian adults residing in Nashville, Tennessee. This sample was taken from a study of shared clonotypes between healthy human individuals. At the level of the study: Serving as donors were a couple of women and a few men, whose ages spanned 18 to 49.

Libraries were prepared by immunoSEQ multiplex PCR; TCRdb keeps only in-frame clonotypes and omits some of them. This sample has about 820,000 clones, with approximately 92% found just once. Sequencing used naive CD8+ T cells sorted from blood. This receptor was taken from a young man in good health.

DNA of the CDR3: TGCGCCAGCAGTTGGACACGGACTAGCAGCGAGCGCGAGCAGTACTTC. As protein: CASSWTRTSSEREQYF. This rearrangement joins TRBV5-1 to TRBJ2-7; 8 bases fit TRBD2. V trimming: 5 bases; J trimming: 6 bases; junction bases outside the gene matches: 16. The germline CDR1 and CDR2 sequences are SGHRS and YFSETQ. CDR3 size: 16 residues.